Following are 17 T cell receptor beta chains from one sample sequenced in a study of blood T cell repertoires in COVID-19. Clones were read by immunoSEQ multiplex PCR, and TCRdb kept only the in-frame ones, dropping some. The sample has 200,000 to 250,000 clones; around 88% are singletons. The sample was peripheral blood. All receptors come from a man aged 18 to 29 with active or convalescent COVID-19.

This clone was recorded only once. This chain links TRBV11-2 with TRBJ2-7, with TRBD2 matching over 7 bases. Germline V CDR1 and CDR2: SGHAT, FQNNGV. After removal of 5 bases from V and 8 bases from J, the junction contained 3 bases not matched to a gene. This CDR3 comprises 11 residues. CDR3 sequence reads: CASSPREKQYF. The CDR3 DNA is TGTGCCAGCAGCCCGCGGGAGAAGCAGTACTTC.

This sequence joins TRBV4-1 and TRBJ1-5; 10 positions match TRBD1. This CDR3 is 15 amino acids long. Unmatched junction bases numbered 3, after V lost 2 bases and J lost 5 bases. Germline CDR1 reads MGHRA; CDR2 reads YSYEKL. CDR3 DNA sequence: TGCGCCAGCAGCCAATCCGGGACAGGGGATCAGCCCCAGCATTTT. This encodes CASSQSGTGDQPQHF.

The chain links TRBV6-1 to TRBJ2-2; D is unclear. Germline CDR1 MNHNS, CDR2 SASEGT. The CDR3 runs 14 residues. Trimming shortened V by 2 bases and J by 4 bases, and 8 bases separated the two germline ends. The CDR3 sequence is CASSENRATGELFF. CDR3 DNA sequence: TGTGCCAGCAGTGAAAATAGAGCCACCGGGGAGCTGTTTTTT.

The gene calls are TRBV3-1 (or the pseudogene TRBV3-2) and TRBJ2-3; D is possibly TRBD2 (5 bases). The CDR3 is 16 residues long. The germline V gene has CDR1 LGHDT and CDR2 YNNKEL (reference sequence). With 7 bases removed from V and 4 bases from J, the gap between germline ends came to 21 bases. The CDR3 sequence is CASTTFSRGSADTQYF. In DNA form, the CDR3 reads TGTGCCAGCACGACGTTTTCTAGAGGGAGTGCAGATACGCAGTATTTT.

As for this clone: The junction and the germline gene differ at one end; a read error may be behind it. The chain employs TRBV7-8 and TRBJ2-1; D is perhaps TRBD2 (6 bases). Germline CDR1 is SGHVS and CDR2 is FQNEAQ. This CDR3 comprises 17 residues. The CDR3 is CASSLVGLGGSYNEQFF. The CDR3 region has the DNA TGCGCCAGCAGCTTAGTAGGATTGGGGGGCTCCTACAATGAGCAGTTCTTC.

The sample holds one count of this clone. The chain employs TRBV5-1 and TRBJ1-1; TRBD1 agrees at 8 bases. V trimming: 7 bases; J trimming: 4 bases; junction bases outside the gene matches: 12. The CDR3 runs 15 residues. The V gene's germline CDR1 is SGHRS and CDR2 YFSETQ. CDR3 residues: CASGQGRGLGTEAFF. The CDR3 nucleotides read TGCGCCAGCGGCCAGGGCAGGGGGCTCGGCACTGAAGCTTTCTTT.

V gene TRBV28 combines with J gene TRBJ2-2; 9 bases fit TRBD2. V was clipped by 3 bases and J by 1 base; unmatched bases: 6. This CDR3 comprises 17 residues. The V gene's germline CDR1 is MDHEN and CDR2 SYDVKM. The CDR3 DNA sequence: TGTGCCAGCAGTTTGGATGAACTAGCGGGGAACACCGGGGAGCTGTTTTTT. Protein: CASSLDELAGNTGELFF.

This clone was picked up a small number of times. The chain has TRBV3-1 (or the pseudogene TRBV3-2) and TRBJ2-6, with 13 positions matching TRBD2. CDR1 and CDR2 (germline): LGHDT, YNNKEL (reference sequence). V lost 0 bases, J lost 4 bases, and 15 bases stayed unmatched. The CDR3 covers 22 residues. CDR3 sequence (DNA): TGTGCCAGCAGCCAAGAGGGGGGACTAGCGGGATTTTTGAATTTCGGGGCCAACGTCCTGACTTTC. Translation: CASSQEGGLAGFLNFGANVLTF.

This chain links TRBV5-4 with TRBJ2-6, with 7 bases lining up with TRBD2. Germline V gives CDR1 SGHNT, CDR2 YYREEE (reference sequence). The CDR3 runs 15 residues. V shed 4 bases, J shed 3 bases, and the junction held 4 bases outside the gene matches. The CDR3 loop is CASSLRDYGANVLTF. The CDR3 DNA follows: TGTGCCAGCAGCCTCAGGGACTATGGGGCCAACGTCCTGACTTTC.

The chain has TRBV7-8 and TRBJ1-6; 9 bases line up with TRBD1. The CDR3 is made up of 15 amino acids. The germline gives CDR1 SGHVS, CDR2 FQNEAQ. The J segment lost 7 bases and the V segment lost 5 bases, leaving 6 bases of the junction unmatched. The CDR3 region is CASSEPGTGNSPLHF. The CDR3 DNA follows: TGTGCCAGCAGCGAGCCCGGGACAGGGAATTCACCCCTCCACTTT.

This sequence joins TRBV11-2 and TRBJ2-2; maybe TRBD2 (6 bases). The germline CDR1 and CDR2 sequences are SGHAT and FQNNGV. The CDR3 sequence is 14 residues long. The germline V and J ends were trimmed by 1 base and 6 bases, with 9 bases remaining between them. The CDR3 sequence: CASSLGRGAGELFF. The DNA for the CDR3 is TGTGCCAGCAGCTTAGGGAGGGGAGCCGGGGAGCTGTTTTTT. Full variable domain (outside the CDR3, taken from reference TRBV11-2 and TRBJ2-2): EAGVAQSPRYKIIEKRQSVAFWCNPISGHATLYWYQQILGQGPKLLIQFQNNGVVDDSQLPKDRFSAERLKGVDSTLKIQPAKLEDSAVYLCASSLGRGAGELFFGEGSRLTVL.

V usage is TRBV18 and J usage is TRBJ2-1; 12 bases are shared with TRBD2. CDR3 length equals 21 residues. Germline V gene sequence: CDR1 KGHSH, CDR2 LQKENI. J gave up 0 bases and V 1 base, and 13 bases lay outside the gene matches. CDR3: CASSPLGFGGLAGSSYNEQFF. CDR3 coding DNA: TGTGCCAGCTCACCACTGGGATTTGGAGGACTAGCGGGAAGCTCCTACAATGAGCAGTTCTTC.

DNA for the CDR3: TGTGCCAGCAGTGAACCCCAGGGGCCCAATCAGCCCCAGCATTTT. This gives the protein CASSEPQGPNQPQHF. The chain carries TRBV6-1 and TRBJ1-5; a weak D match, TRBD1 (6 bases). CDR3 size: 15 residues. Trimming shortened V by 2 bases and J by 3 bases, and 11 bases separated the two germline ends. Germline lookup yields CDR1 MNHNS and CDR2 SASEGT.

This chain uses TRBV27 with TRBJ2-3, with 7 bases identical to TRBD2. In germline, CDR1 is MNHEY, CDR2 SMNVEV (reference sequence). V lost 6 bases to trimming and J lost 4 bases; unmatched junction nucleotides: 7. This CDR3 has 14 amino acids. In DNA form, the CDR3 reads TGTGCCAGCAGGGTAGCGGGTCTGGCAGATACGCAGTATTTT. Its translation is CASRVAGLADTQYF.

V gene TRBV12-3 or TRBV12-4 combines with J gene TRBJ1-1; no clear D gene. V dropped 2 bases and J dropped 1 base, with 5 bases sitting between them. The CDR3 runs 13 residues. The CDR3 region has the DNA TGTGCCAGCAGTTTATCACAGAACACTGAAGCTTTCTTT. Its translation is CASSLSQNTEAFF.

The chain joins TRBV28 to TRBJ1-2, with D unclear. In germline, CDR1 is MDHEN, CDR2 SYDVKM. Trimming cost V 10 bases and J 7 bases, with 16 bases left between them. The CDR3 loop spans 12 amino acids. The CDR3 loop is CATTLPRAGYTF. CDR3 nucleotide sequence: TGTGCCACCACATTACCGCGGGCTGGCTACACCTTC.

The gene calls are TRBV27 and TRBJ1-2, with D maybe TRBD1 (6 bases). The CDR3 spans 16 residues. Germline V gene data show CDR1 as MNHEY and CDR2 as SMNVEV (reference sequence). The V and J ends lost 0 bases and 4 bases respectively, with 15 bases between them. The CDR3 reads CASSLSGGRFGYGYTF. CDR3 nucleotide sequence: TGTGCCAGCAGTTTATCCGGGGGGCGGTTTGGCTATGGCTACACCTTC.